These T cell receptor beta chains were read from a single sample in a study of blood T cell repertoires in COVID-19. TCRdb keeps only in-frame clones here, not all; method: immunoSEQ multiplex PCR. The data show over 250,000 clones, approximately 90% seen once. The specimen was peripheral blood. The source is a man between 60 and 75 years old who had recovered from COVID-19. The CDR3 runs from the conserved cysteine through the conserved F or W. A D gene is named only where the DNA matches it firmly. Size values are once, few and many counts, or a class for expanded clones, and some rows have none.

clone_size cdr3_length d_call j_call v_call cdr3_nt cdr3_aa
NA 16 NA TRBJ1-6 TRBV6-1 TGTGCCAGCAGTGAAGGGGCACTCAACCTTAATTCACCCCTCCACTTT CASSEGALNLNSPLHF
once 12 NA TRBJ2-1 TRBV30 TGTGCCTGGACCCGGGGACTCAATGAGCAGTTCTTC CAWTRGLNEQFF
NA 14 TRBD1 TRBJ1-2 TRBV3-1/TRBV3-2 TGTGCCAGCAGCCAGGGACAGATCATCTATGGCTACACCTTC CASSQGQIIYGYTF
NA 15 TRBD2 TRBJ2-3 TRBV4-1 TGCGCCAGCAGTCAGAAAGCGGGGGGGCGTTTTACTCCGTATTTT CASSQKAGGRFTPYF
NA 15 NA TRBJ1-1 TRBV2 TGTGCCGGAACCCGGGGTGCGGGGAAGGGCACTGAAGCTTTCTTT CAGTRGAGKGTEAFF
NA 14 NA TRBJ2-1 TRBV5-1 TGCGCCAGCAGCTTAGTAGCGACTATGGATGAGCAGTTCTTC CASSLVATMDEQFF
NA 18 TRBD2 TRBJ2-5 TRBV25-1 TGTGCCAGCAGTGACGGTCGACTAGCGGGGGCCTTCCAAGAGACCCAGTACTTC CASSDGRLAGAFQETQYF
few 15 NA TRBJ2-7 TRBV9 TGTGCCAGCAGCGTCTCAACACAGGGACTATACGAGCAGTACTTC CASSVSTQGLYEQYF
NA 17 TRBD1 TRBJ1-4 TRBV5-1 TGCGCCAGCAGCCTCCGGACAGGCAACGCTAAGGCCGAAAAACTGTTTTTT CASSLRTGNAKAEKLFF
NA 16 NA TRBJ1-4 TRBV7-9 TGTGCCAGCAGCCCGGACAATCCGGCAGCTAATGAAAAACTGTTTTTT CASSPDNPAANEKLFF
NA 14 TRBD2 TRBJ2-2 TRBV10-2 TGCGCCAGCGTAGCGGGGGGCTACACCGGGGAGCTGTTTTTT CASVAGGYTGELFF
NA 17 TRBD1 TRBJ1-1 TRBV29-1 TGCAGCGTTGAAGTCGCGGTGACAGGGGTACCAAACACTGAAGCTTTCTTT CSVEVAVTGVPNTEAFF
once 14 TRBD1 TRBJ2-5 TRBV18 TGTGCCAGCTCACCGGGGACAGGGGAAGAGACCCAGTACTTC CASSPGTGEETQYF
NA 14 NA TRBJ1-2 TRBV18 TGTGCCAGCTCACCAGACAGTTCCTTGGGTGGCTACACCTTC CASSPDSSLGGYTF
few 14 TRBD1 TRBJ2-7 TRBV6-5 TGTGCCAGCAGTCGGGACAGGGGGACCTACGAGCAGTACTTC CASSRDRGTYEQYF
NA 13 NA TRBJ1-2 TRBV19 TGTGCCAGTAGGTCGGGAGGGGCGGATGGCTACACCTTC CASRSGGADGYTF
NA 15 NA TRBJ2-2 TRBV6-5 TGTGCCAGCCGGGGTTGGGGTGAGGCAGCCGGGGAGCTGTTTTTT CASRGWGEAAGELFF
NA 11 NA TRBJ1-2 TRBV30 TGTGCCTGGAGTCGAGGGTATGGCTACACCTTC CAWSRGYGYTF
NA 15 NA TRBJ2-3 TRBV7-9 TGTGCCAGCAGCGATAGAGGTTTTAGCACAGATACGCAGTATTTT CASSDRGFSTDTQYF
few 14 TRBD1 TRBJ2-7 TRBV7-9 TGTGCCAGCAGCCGGGACAGGGTGTCCTACGAGCAGTACTTC CASSRDRVSYEQYF
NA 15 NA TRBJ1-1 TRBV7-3 TGTGCCAGCAGCTTATCGGGTACGACGGACACTGAAGCTTTCTTT CASSLSGTTDTEAFF
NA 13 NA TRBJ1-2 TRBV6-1 TGTGCCAGCAGTGAAGGATCAGGGAATGGCTACACCTTC CASSEGSGNGYTF
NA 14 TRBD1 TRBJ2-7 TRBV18 TGTGCCAGCTCACCAAGGGGGCCTTCCTACGAGCAGTACTTC CASSPRGPSYEQYF
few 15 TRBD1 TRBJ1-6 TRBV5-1 TGCGCCAGCAGCTGGGGGACAGGGTATTACTCACCCCTCCACTTT CASSWGTGYYSPLHF
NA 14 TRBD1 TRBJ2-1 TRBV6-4 TGTGCCAGCAGGCGGGACAGGGGAGGCGATGAGCAGTTCTTC CASRRDRGGDEQFF
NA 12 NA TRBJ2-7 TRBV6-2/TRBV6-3 TGTGCCAGCAGTTACTCGACGGGTGAACAGTACTTC CASSYSTGEQYF
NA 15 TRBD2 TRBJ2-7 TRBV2 TGTGCCAGCAGTGCGGTAGCGGGGGCCAGAGGGGAGCAGTACTTC CASSAVAGARGEQYF
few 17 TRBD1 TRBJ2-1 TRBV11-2 TGTGCCAGCAGCCAAATTGGGACAGAGTACTCCTACAATGAGCAGTTCTTC CASSQIGTEYSYNEQFF
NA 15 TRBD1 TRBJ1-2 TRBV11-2 TGTGCCAGCAGCTTAGTGGGACAGGGGAGCTATGGCTACACCTTC CASSLVGQGSYGYTF
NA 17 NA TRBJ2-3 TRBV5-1 TGCGCCAGCAGCTTAGTCGACCCCACTATTAGCACAGATACGCAGTATTTT CASSLVDPTISTDTQYF
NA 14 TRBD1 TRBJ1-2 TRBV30 TGTGCCTGGAGCGCCTTCGACAGGGGATATGGCTACACCTTC CAWSAFDRGYGYTF
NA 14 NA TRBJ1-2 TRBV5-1 TGCGCCAGCAGCTTGGATCAAAGACTGGGTGGCTACACCTTC CASSLDQRLGGYTF
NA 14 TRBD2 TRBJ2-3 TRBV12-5 TGTGCTAGTGGTTTGGGGGGGGGACCAGATACGCAGTATTTT CASGLGGGPDTQYF
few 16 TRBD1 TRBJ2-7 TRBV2 TGTGCCAGCAGTCCATTAGCCGAGACAGGGCGCTACGAGCAGTACTTC CASSPLAETGRYEQYF
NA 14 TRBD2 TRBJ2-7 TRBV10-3 TGTGCCATCAGTGAAGGCGGGAGCTCCTACGAGCAGTACTTC CAISEGGSSYEQYF
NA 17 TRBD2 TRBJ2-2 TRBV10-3 TGTGCCATCAGCCCGACTAGCGGGGGGGCGGAAGGCGGGGAGCTGTTTTTT CAISPTSGGAEGGELFF